The present TCR beta chain was sequenced within a study of shared clonotypes between healthy human individuals. Using immunoSEQ multiplex PCR, the repertoire was profiled, and TCRdb retains in-frame clones only, with some absent. There are under 1,100,000 clones in the sample; around 78% occur only once, and 0.6% to 0.75% lies in the top ten. The receptor was derived from a man younger than 30 in good health. Some clones in this sample may be carry-over from other donors' samples. Material: memory CD4+ T cells from PBMCs. Subset defined: CD45RA-negative fraction.

The CDR3 here is CASSQALARTDTQYF. CDR3 DNA sequence: TGCGCCAGCAGCCAAGCCCTAGCGCGCACAGATACGCAGTATTTT. The chain recombines TRBV4-3 with TRBJ2-3; D perhaps matches TRBD2 (6 bases). Germline V gives CDR1 LGHNA, CDR2 YSLEER. V lost 1 base to trimming and J lost 1 base, with 9 bases between them. CDR3 size: 15 residues.